The 8 T cell receptor beta chains below come from one sample, sequenced in a study of cytomegalovirus exposure and HLA in healthy donors. PCR amplification relied on 60 Vbeta primers (plus 13 Jbeta primers). TCRdb's table, derived via immunoSEQ multiplex PCR, lists solely in-frame clones and lacks some. The data show approximately 160,000 clones, about 77% seen once. Sample: PBMCs. All receptors derive from a male donor in good health and CMV-seropositive.

The rearrangement links TRBV6-6 to TRBJ2-2; 8 bases match TRBD1. CDR1 MNHNY and CDR2 SVGAGI come from the germline V gene (reference sequence). The V gene end was trimmed by 6 bases and the J gene end by 2 bases; junction bases not matched to a gene: 5. This CDR3 is 15 amino acids long. The CDR3 sequence is CASRTDRANTGELFF. CDR3 DNA: TGTGCCAGCAGAACGGACAGGGCCAACACCGGGGAGCTGTTTTTT.

The V gene is TRBV29-1, the J gene TRBJ2-2, with 7 bases that match TRBD1. This CDR3 has 14 amino acids. From germline, CDR1 is SQVTM and CDR2 ANQGSEA. V shed 7 bases, J shed 2 bases, and the junction held 7 bases outside the gene matches. The CDR3 DNA reads TGCAGCGCCTCCGGACAGGCAAACACCGGGGAGCTGTTTTTT. Translated: CSASGQANTGELFF.

This sequence joins TRBV6-5 and TRBJ2-7; D possibly corresponds to TRBD2 (6 bases). This CDR3 spans 15 amino acids. V lost 0 bases and J 9 bases, leaving 18 bases between the germline ends. CDR1 is MNHEY and CDR2 is SVGAGI in the germline V gene. The CDR3 coding sequence is TGTGCCAGCAGTTACTCCGGCGGGACTCCTACGGTGCAGTACTTC. It codes for CASSYSGGTPTVQYF.

As concerns this clone: Germline and junction disagree at one end, which may indicate a read error. J is TRBJ2-1 and V is TRBV7-7, with 7 bases matching TRBD2. The CDR3 contains 17 residues. Germline V gene lookup returns CDR1 SSHAT and CDR2 FNYEAQ (reference sequence). CDR3 in amino acids: CASSAWVGGSSYNEQFF. The CDR3 DNA reads as TGTGCTAGCAGCGCCTGGGTGGGGGGGAGCTCCTACAATGAGCAGTTCTTC.

The chain links TRBV2 to TRBJ1-1, with 7 nucleotides matching TRBD1. Germline V gives CDR1 SNHLY, CDR2 FYNNEI. The CDR3 totals 17 residues. The V gene end was trimmed by 6 bases and the J gene end by 0 bases; junction bases not matched to a gene: 13. The CDR3 DNA reads as TGTGCCAGCAGCGTTGAAGGGACAGAGCATTTGAACACTGAAGCTTTCTTT. This gives the protein CASSVEGTEHLNTEAFF.

The rearrangement joins TRBV6-6 to TRBJ1-1; 9 bases are shared with TRBD1. The CDR3 runs to 14 residues. From germline, CDR1 is MNHNY and CDR2 SVGAGI (reference sequence). V dropped 7 bases and J dropped 6; count of bases not matched to a gene: 9. CDR3 region: CASTDGQGRAEAFF. For the CDR3, the DNA is TGTGCCAGCACAGACGGACAGGGGAGAGCTGAAGCTTTCTTT.

The V and J genes are TRBV5-4 and TRBJ2-4, with D possibly TRBD2 on 6 matching bases. V dropped 0 bases and J dropped 0 bases, with 10 bases sitting between them. This CDR3 spans 16 amino acids. Germline V lookup: CDR1 SGHNT, CDR2 YYREEE (reference sequence). The CDR3 here is CASSLEAGLAKNIQYF. The CDR3 nucleotides read TGTGCCAGCAGCTTGGAGGCGGGGCTAGCCAAAAACATTCAGTACTTC.

This clone was found once. The chain has TRBV18 and TRBJ1-2, with TRBD1 matching over 9 bases. J lost 7 bases, V lost 3 bases, and 6 bases had no gene match. This CDR3 region has 14 residues. The germline V gene encodes CDR1 KGHSH and CDR2 LQKENI. Here the CDR3 reads CASSPGQGSGGYTF. The CDR3 nucleotides are TGTGCCAGCTCACCGGGACAGGGATCCGGTGGCTACACCTTC.